The 9 T cell receptor beta chains below come from one sample, sequenced in a study of CD8 T cells in ankylosing spondylitis. Study conclusions and caveats: Several highly homologous variants made up a TCR beta motif that seemed to typify ankylosing spondylitis blood.

For these receptors, no antigen is known. TCRdb analysed the 5' RACE reads with MiXCR anew, one entry per CDR3 protein. The data show some 840,000 distinct CDR3 sequences, approximately 10% seen once. The specimen sequenced was blood, either unsorted or a sorted T cell fraction (not recorded which). The receptors were sampled from a male donor with ankylosing spondylitis.

The chain carries TRBV4-2 and TRBJ2-1, with D perhaps TRBD2 (6 bases). CDR1 and CDR2 (germline): LGHNA, YNFKEQ. Deletions cut 4 bases from V and 3 bases from J, with 16 bases between. The CDR3 has 16 residues. Here the CDR3 reads CASSRGGMEIYNEQFF. CDR3 bases: TGTGCCAGCAGCCGAGGCGGGATGGAGATCTACAATGAGCAGTTCTTC.

The J gene is TRBJ1-5, the V gene TRBV24-1, with D unresolved. CDR3 length equals 13 residues. V lost 4 bases, J lost 7 bases, and 10 bases lay in between. Germline V gene data show CDR1 as KGHDR and CDR2 as SFDVKD. The CDR3 nucleotides are TGTGCCACCAGTGAACCCGCAGGACAGCCCCAGCATTTT. Encoded protein: CATSEPAGQPQHF.

This clonotype was seen many times. The rearrangement uses TRBV6-5 and TRBJ1-2; the match to TRBD1 covers 7 bases. Germline trimming cut 6 bases from V and 4 bases from J; bases unmatched to any gene: 2. The CDR3 runs to 12 residues. Germline values: CDR1 MNHEY, CDR2 SVGAGI. The CDR3 sequence: CASRHRGYGYTF. CDR3 coding DNA: TGTGCCAGCAGACACAGGGGCTATGGCTACACCTTC.

V and J are TRBV6-1 and TRBJ2-3, with TRBD2 matching over 13 bases. The CDR3 loop spans 16 amino acids. Germline V gene data show CDR1 as MNHNS and CDR2 as SASEGT. V dropped 8 bases and J dropped 2; count of bases not matched to a gene: 7. CDR3 in DNA: TGTGCCAGCGGGGGGGGGACTAGCGGGATCACAGATACGCAGTATTTT. It encodes CASGGGTSGITDTQYF.

This clonotype was seen a few times. The chain combines TRBV6-1 with TRBJ2-7; perhaps TRBD2 as D (7 bases). The CDR3 totals 13 residues. Trimming shortened V by 7 bases and J by 5 bases, and 15 bases separated the two germline ends. Germline V gene data show CDR1 as MNHNS and CDR2 as SASEGT. The CDR3 loop is CASTQRGGHEQYF. The CDR3 DNA is TGTGCCAGCACCCAAAGGGGGGGCCACGAGCAGTACTTC.

This clonotype was picked up many times. The chain combines TRBV29-1 with TRBJ1-5, with D uncertain. Germline-derived CDR1 and CDR2 are SQVTM and ANQGSEA. The CDR3 covers 12 residues. Trimming stripped 6 bases from V and 4 bases from J, with 10 bases between. CDR3 coding DNA: TGCAGCGTGGCGCAGAGTAATCAGCCCCAGCATTTT. Protein sequence: CSVAQSNQPQHF.

This clonotype was seen many times. CDR3 amino acids: CSAWTPGEQFF. The CDR3 nucleotides read TGCAGTGCTTGGACCCCGGGTGAGCAGTTCTTC. This chain connects TRBV20-1 to TRBJ2-1; D not resolved. Looked up from germline, CDR1 is DFQATT and CDR2 is SNEGSKA (reference sequence). The V gene lost 5 bases and the J gene lost 9 bases, with 11 bases spanning the gap. This CDR3 comprises 11 residues.

This clonotype has only a few counts. The chain joins TRBV5-1 to TRBJ2-1, with D unclear. V was pared by 2 bases and J by 6 bases, with 12 bases between. Germline V lookup: CDR1 SGHRS, CDR2 YFSETQ. The CDR3 runs 14 residues. Written as DNA, the CDR3 is TGCGCCAGCAGCTTAAGGGTCCCTTCCAATGAGCAGTTCTTC. This sequence encodes CASSLRVPSNEQFF.

This clonotype was observed many times. The chain joins TRBV7-2 to TRBJ1-2; 11 bases are a match to TRBD1. This CDR3 spans 13 amino acids. The V and J ends lost 6 bases and 7 bases, in that order; junction bases with no gene match: 4. Germline assignment: CDR1 SGHTA and CDR2 FQGNSA. The CDR3 loop reads CASSSDRGLGYTF. The CDR3 DNA reads TGTGCCAGCAGTTCGGACAGGGGGCTTGGCTACACCTTC.